The 9 T cell receptor beta chains below all came from one sample that was sequenced in a study of shared T cell receptors in the human thymus. Assay: immunoSEQ multiplex PCR; the TCRdb copy retains only in-frame clones and omits some. The sample has roughly 660,000 clones, approximately 90% seen once. These data are also associated with another study on human thymus T cells.

The source material was thymocytes. The receptor set was obtained from a boy under two years old with a congenital heart defect.

CDR3 amino acids: CASSFSNEQYF. The CDR3 DNA follows: TGTGCCAGCAGTTTTAGTAACGAGCAGTACTTC. The chain is built from TRBV27 and TRBJ2-7; D is unresolved. Trimming cost V 3 bases and J 5 bases, with 5 bases left between them. The CDR3 is 11 amino acids. The germline CDR1 and CDR2 sequences are MNHEY and SMNVEV (reference sequence).

This sequence joins TRBV27 and TRBJ2-5, with TRBD2 matching 10 bases. Germline V gives CDR1 MNHEY, CDR2 SMNVEV (reference sequence). The J segment lost 11 bases and the V segment lost 1 base, leaving 13 bases of the junction unmatched. The CDR3 runs to 16 residues. The CDR3 DNA reads as TGTGCCAGCAGTTTATGGGTCGGGCTAGCGGGAGTTGAGCAGTACTTC. Encoded protein: CASSLWVGLAGVEQYF.

In this sample, this clone turned up a few times. The chain joins TRBV2 to TRBJ1-1; 8 nucleotides match TRBD1. Germline CDR1 SNHLY, CDR2 FYNNEI. Trimming at V came to 8 bases and at J to 1 base, leaving 3 bases not matched to a gene. CDR3 length equals 13 residues. This CDR3 reads CASSGQGNTEAFF. The CDR3, as DNA: TGTGCCAGCTCAGGACAGGGGAACACTGAAGCTTTCTTT.

The chain recombines TRBV9 with TRBJ1-2, with 7 bases fitting TRBD1. The V and J ends lost 4 bases and 3 bases, in that order; junction bases with no gene match: 6. This CDR3 is 14 amino acids long. Germline CDR1 and CDR2: SGDLS and YYNGEE. The CDR3 DNA is TGTGCCAGCAGCCCTAGAGGACAGGACTATGGCTACACCTTC. It yields the protein CASSPRGQDYGYTF.

This rearrangement joins TRBV28 to TRBJ1-1; possible D gene TRBD1, 5 bases. The CDR3 loop spans 14 amino acids. The germline CDR1 and CDR2 sequences are MDHEN and SYDVKM. Trimming removed 3 bases from V and 1 base from J, with 9 bases in between. In DNA, the CDR3 is TGTGCCAGCAGTTTGCAGGGATCGAACACTGAAGCTTTCTTT. Translated, it gives CASSLQGSNTEAFF.

This clone has only a few counts. V usage is TRBV19 and J usage is TRBJ2-7; TRBD1 aligns across 10 bases. The CDR3 runs to 13 residues. Germline assignment: CDR1 LNHDA and CDR2 SQIVND (reference sequence). The V and J ends lost 7 bases and 6 bases, in that order; junction bases with no gene match: 6. CDR3 in DNA: TGTGCCAGTACTGACAGGGGGCGAGGCGAGCAGTACTTC. Residues: CASTDRGRGEQYF. The full variable domain, rest sourced from reference TRBV19 and TRBJ2-7, is DGGITQSPKYLFRKEGQNVTLSCEQNLNHDAMYWYRQDPGQGLRLIYYSQIVNDFQKGDIAEGYSVSREKKESFPLTVTSAQKNPTAFYLCASTDRGRGEQYFGPGTRLTVT.

The chain joins TRBV7-8 to TRBJ2-7; 7 nucleotides line up with TRBD2. V lost 3 bases to trimming and J lost 4 bases; unmatched junction nucleotides: 12. Germline CDR1 is SGHVS and CDR2 is FQNEAQ. The CDR3 length is 16 residues. This chain's CDR3 is CASSFKGGGGGYEQYF. DNA for the CDR3: TGTGCCAGCAGCTTCAAGGGTGGCGGGGGAGGATACGAGCAGTACTTC.

The gene calls are TRBV28 and TRBJ2-1; 7 bases are shared with TRBD2. The CDR3 has 15 residues. The V gene's germline CDR1 is MDHEN and CDR2 SYDVKM. The V segment lost 6 bases and the J segment 3 bases; nucleotides outside the gene matches: 8. The CDR3 nucleotides are TGTGCCAGCAGCCGTCCTAGCGGACTCTACAATGAGCAGTTCTTC. Amino acids: CASSRPSGLYNEQFF. The full variable domain, in which reference TRBV28 and TRBJ2-1 provide the parts outside the CDR3, is DVKVTQSSRYLVKRTGEKVFLECVQDMDHENMFWYRQDPGLGLRLIYFSYDVKMKEKGDIPEGYSVSREKKERFSLILESASTNQTSMYLCASSRPSGLYNEQFFGPGTRLTVL.

V usage is TRBV15 and J usage is TRBJ2-7; 10 bases are a match to TRBD1. The J segment lost 0 bases and the V segment lost 1 base, leaving 6 bases of the junction unmatched. Germline V gene sequence: CDR1 LNHNV, CDR2 YYDKDF (reference sequence). This CDR3 contains 17 residues. CDR3 sequence (DNA): TGTGCCACCAGCAGAGCTCCGGACAGGGGGGACTCCTACGAGCAGTACTTC. It yields the protein CATSRAPDRGDSYEQYF.